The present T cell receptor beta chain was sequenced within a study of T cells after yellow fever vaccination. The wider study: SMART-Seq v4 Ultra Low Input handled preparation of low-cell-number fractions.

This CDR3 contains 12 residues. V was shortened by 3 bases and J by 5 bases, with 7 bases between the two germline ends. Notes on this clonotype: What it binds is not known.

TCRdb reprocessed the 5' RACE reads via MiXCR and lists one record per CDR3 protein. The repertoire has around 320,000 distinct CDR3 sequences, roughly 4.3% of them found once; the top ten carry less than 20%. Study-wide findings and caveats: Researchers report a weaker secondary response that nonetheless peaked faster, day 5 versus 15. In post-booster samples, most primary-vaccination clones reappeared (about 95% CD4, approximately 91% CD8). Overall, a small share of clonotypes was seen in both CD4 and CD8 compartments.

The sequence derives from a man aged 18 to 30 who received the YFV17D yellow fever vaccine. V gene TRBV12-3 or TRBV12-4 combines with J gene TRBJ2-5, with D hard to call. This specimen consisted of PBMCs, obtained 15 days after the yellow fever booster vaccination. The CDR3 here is CASSFRKETQYF. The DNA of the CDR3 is TGTGCCAGCAGTTTTAGGAAGGAGACCCAGTACTTC.